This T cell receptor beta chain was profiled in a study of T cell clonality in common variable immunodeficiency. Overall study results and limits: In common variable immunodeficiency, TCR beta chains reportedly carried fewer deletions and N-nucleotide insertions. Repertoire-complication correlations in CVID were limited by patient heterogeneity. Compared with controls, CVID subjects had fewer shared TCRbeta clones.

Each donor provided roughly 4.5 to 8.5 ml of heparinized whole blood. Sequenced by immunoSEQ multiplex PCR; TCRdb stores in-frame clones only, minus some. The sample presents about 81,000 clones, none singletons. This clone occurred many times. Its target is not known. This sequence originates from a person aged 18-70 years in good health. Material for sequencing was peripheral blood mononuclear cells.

The sequenced CDR3 bases are TGTGCCAGCAGCTCATACGGGACTACCCAAGAGACC. Its protein is CASSSYGTTQET. The complete CDR3 protein is CASSSYGTTQETQYF. The chain joins TRBV7-3 to TRBJ2-5; 7 bases agree with TRBD2. The read gets to within 3 residues of the CDR3 end, and the germline J gene fills in the rest. V dropped 4 bases and J dropped 1; count of bases not matched to a gene: 6. The CDR3 loop spans 15 amino acids. CDR1 and CDR2 (germline): SGHTA, FQGTGA.